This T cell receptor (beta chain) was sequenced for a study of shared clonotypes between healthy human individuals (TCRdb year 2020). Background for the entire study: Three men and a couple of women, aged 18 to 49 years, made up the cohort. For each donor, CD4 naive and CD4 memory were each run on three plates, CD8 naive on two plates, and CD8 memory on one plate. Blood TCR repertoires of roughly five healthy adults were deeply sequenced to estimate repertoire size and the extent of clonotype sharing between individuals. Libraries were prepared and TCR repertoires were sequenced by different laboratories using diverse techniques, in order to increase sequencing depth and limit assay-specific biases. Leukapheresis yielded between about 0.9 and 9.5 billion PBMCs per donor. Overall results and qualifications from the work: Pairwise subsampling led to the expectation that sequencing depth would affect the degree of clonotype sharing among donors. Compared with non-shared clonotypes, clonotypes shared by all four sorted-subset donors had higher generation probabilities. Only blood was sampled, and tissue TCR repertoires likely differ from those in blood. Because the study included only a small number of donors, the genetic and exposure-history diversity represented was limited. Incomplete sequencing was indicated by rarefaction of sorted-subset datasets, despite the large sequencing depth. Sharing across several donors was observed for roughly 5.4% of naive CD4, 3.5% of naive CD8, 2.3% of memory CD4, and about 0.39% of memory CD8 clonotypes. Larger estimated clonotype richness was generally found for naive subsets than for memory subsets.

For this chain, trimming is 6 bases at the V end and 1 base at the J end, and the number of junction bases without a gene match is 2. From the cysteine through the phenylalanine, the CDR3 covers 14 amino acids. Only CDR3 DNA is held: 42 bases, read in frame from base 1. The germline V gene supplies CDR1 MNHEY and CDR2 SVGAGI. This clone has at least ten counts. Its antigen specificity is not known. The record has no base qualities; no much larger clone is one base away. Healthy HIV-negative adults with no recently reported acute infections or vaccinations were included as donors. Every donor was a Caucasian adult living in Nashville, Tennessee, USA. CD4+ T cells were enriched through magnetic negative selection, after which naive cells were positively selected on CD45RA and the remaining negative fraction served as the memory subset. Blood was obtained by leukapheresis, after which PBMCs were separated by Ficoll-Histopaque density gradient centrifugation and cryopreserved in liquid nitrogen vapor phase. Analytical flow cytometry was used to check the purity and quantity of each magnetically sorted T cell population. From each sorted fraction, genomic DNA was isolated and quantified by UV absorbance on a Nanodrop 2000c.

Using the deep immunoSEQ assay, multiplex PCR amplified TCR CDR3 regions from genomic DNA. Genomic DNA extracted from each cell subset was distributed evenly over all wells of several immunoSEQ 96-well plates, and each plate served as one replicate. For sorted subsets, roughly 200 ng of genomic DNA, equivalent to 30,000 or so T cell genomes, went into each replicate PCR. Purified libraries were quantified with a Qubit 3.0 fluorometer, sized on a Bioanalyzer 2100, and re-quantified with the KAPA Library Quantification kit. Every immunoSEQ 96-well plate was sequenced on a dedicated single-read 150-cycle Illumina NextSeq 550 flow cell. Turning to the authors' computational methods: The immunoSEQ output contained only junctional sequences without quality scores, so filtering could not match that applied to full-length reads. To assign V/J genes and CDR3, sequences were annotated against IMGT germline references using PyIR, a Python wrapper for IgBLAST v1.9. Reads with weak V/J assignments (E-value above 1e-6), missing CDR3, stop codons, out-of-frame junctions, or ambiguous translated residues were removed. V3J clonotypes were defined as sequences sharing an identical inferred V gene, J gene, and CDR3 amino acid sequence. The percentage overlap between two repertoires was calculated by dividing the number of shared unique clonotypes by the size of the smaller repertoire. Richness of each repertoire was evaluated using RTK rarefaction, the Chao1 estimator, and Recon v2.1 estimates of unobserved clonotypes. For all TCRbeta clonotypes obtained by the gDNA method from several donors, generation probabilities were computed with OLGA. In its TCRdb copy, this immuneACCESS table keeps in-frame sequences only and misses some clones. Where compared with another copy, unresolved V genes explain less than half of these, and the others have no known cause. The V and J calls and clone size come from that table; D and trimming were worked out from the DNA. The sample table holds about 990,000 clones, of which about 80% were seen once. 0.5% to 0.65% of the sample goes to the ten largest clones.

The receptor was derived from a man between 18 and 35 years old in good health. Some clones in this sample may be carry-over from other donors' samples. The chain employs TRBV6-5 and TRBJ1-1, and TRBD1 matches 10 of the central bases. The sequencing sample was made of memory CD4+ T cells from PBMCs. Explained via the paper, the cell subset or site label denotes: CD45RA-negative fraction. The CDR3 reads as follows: CASSRDRGNTEAFF. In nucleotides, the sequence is TGTGCCAGCAGCAGGGACAGGGGGAACACTGAAGCTTTCTTT.